These 27 T cell receptor beta chains share one sample of origin, sequenced in a study of blood T cells in healthy people across ages. A second roughly 6 to 11 cycle PCR used barcoded and J-beta primers. Each CDR3 protein gets one entry after TCRdb re-called the 5' RACE reads with MiXCR. The table has 1.4 million or so distinct CDR3 sequences, roughly 43% seen once; the top ten hold 4%. Sequenced material: blood. These receptors came from a woman aged 18-29 years in good health.

The count of this clonotype is one. The gene calls are TRBV18 and TRBJ2-4, with D unclear. V lost 0 bases and J 13 bases, leaving 13 bases between the germline ends. Germline CDR1 and CDR2: KGHSH and LQKENI. This CDR3 contains 13 residues. The CDR3 DNA sequence: TGTGCCAGCTCACCACCTAGTCGGAATGAGCAGTACTTC. Translating it yields CASSPPSRNEQYF.

The rearrangement uses TRBV5-1 and TRBJ2-1; D ambiguous. CDR1 and CDR2 (germline): SGHRS, YFSETQ. The V and J ends lost 0 bases and 0 bases respectively, with 13 bases between them. This CDR3 has 17 residues. CDR3 loop: CASSLAVGVGSYNEQFF. In nucleotides, the CDR3 is TGCGCCAGCAGCTTGGCCGTCGGAGTAGGCTCCTACAATGAGCAGTTCTTC.

This clonotype has a handful of counts. The rearrangement joins TRBV12-3 or TRBV12-4 to TRBJ2-3; possible D gene TRBD1, 5 bases. Between the trimmed V and J ends, which lost 5 bases and 5 bases, there was a span of 11 bases. CDR3 length equals 13 residues. The CDR3 here is CASSVYRIDTQYF. The CDR3 DNA reads TGTGCCAGCAGTGTATACAGGATAGATACGCAGTATTTT.

This clonotype was detected only a few times. The V and J genes are TRBV6-1 and TRBJ2-3; D not certain. This CDR3 region has 12 residues. Germline-derived CDR1 and CDR2 are MNHNS and SASEGT. V lost 7 bases and J 4 bases, leaving 9 bases between the germline ends. The CDR3 bases are TGTGCCAGCAAGGAGTCCGCAGATACGCAGTATTTT. It yields the protein CASKESADTQYF.

CDR3 amino acids: CASSGTEVGSYEQYF. The DNA of the CDR3 is TGTGCCAGCAGTGGTACTGAGGTGGGTTCCTACGAGCAGTACTTC. J is TRBJ2-7 and V is TRBV6-1; D is unclear. V was trimmed by 4 bases and J by 1 base, leaving 14 bases between them. Germline CDR1 and CDR2: MNHNS and SASEGT. The CDR3 covers 15 residues.

The genes are TRBV7-2 and TRBJ2-7; 7 bases map to TRBD1. V lost 0 bases to trimming and J lost 2 bases; unmatched junction nucleotides: 4. Germline V gene data show CDR1 as SGHTA and CDR2 as FQGNSA. This CDR3 is 15 amino acids long. This CDR3 is CASSLAWTGPYEQYF. In DNA form, the CDR3 reads TGTGCCAGCAGCTTAGCCTGGACAGGACCCTACGAGCAGTACTTC.

This clonotype appeared a few times. V usage is TRBV6-1 and J usage is TRBJ2-5; unclear D gene. The germline V gene encodes CDR1 MNHNS and CDR2 SASEGT. V lost 1 base and J lost 5, with 11 bases in between. CDR3 length equals 14 residues. The CDR3 region is CASSEDSLEETQYF. In DNA, the CDR3 is TGTGCCAGCAGTGAAGACAGTTTGGAGGAGACCCAGTACTTC.

This clonotype has only a few counts. V gene TRBV12-3 or TRBV12-4 combines with J gene TRBJ2-7, with TRBD1 matching 10 bases. V shed 7 bases and J 6 bases; nucleotides not matched to a gene: 6. This CDR3 is built from 13 residues. The CDR3 nucleotides are TGTGCCAGCAAAAGACAGGGGGCGAGCGAGCAGTACTTC. Translating it yields CASKRQGASEQYF.

A remark on this clonotype: One junction end does not reproduce the germline sequence, and a read error may be involved. The gene calls are TRBV9 and TRBJ1-2; D is uncertain. The CDR3 loop spans 13 amino acids. Germline-derived CDR1 and CDR2 are SGDLS and YYNGEE. CDR3 sequence reads: CASSKLESYGYIF. In nucleotides, the CDR3 is TGTGCCAGCAGCAAACTAGAATCCTATGGCTACATCTTC.

The gene calls are TRBV13 and TRBJ1-1, with 9 bases identical to TRBD1. The junction had 7 bases not matched to a gene; V was cut back by 5 bases and J by 6 bases. The CDR3 extends over 14 amino acids. Per germline, CDR1 PRHDT and CDR2 FYEKMQ (reference sequence). CDR3 nucleotide sequence: TGTGCCAGCAGCACAGGGACAGGGTTGGCTGAAGCTTTCTTT. Protein: CASSTGTGLAEAFF.

The CDR3 loop reads CASSLGDWIGEKLFF. Written as DNA, the CDR3 is TGTGCCAGCAGCTTAGGTGACTGGATCGGCGAAAAACTGTTTTTT. The V gene is TRBV7-9, the J gene TRBJ1-4; unclear D gene. The CDR3 has 15 amino acids. The germline V gene encodes CDR1 SEHNR and CDR2 FQNEAQ (reference sequence). V was shortened by 1 base and J by 8 bases, with 14 bases between the two germline ends.

A few counts support this clonotype. V and J are TRBV29-1 and TRBJ2-7; no clear D. Germline assignment: CDR1 SQVTM and CDR2 ANQGSEA. The CDR3 has 13 amino acids. Trimming cost V 4 bases and J 0 bases, with 10 bases left between them. CDR3 protein: CSVGGQHSYEQYF. The CDR3 bases are TGCAGCGTTGGCGGTCAGCACTCCTACGAGCAGTACTTC.

This clonotype was counted between two and nine times. V usage is TRBV4-3 and J usage is TRBJ1-5; tentatively, D is TRBD1 (6 bases). V lost 0 bases, J lost 7 bases, and 10 bases lay in between. Germline CDR1 LGHNA, CDR2 YSLEER. This CDR3 has 14 amino acids. CDR3 sequence reads: CASSQDAGDQPQHF. The CDR3 bases are TGCGCCAGCAGCCAAGATGCAGGGGACCAGCCCCAGCATTTT.

The gene calls are TRBV6-2 or TRBV6-3 and TRBJ2-1; no clear D gene. This CDR3 region has 14 residues. V was clipped by 4 bases and J by 10 bases, with 17 bases between them. Germline CDR1 MNHEY, CDR2 SVGEGT. CDR3 coding DNA: TGTGCCAGCAGTTGGACCAAAGCCGCCTACGAGCAGTTCTTC. Translating it yields CASSWTKAAYEQFF.

This clonotype was counted many times. V gene TRBV12-3 or TRBV12-4 combines with J gene TRBJ1-2; 8 nucleotides line up with TRBD1. Trimming at V came to 3 bases and at J to 8 bases, leaving 2 bases not matched to a gene. The CDR3 contains 12 residues. The CDR3 nucleotides read TGTGCCAGCAGTTTGACAGGGGAGGGCTACACCTTC. The encoded protein is CASSLTGEGYTF.

The J gene is TRBJ1-1, the V gene TRBV7-9; tentative D call: TRBD1 (6 bases). V lost 2 bases and J 8 bases, leaving 12 bases between the germline ends. The V gene's germline CDR1 is SEHNR and CDR2 FQNEAQ (reference sequence). The CDR3 covers 13 residues. The CDR3 sequence is CASSLQGMTEAFF. CDR3 DNA: TGTGCCAGCAGCTTACAGGGGATGACGGAAGCTTTCTTT.

Here the CDR3 DNA reads TGCGCCAGCAGCTCCCCGGATACGAAATCCTACGAGCAGTACTTC. Protein: CASSSPDTKSYEQYF. The genes are TRBV5-1 and TRBJ2-7, with unresolved D. This CDR3 has 15 residues. From germline, CDR1 is SGHRS and CDR2 YFSETQ. Trimming pared 3 bases from V and 1 base from J, leaving 14 bases between.

This clonotype was seen a handful of times. The chain joins TRBV6-5 to TRBJ2-1, with 7 bases that match TRBD2. CDR1 is MNHEY and CDR2 is SVGAGI in the germline V gene. V lost 2 bases to trimming and J lost 3 bases; unmatched junction nucleotides: 7. The CDR3 runs 16 residues. As DNA, the CDR3 is TGTGCCAGCAGTTACGAGGGAGGGCGGGGCTACAATGAGCAGTTCTTC. Its translation: CASSYEGGRGYNEQFF.

This clonotype was seen a few times. The V call is TRBV6-5, the J call TRBJ2-7; TRBD2 matches at 10 bases. CDR3 length equals 19 residues. Germline values: CDR1 MNHEY, CDR2 SVGAGI. V shed 3 bases and J 2 bases; nucleotides not matched to a gene: 16. The CDR3 here is CASSYYHLLAGDSAYEQYF. CDR3 nucleotides: TGTGCCAGCAGTTATTACCATCTCCTAGCGGGAGACTCTGCCTACGAGCAGTACTTC.

This chain connects TRBV7-9 to TRBJ2-3, with D tentatively TRBD2 (7 bases). Deletions cut 4 bases from V and 6 bases from J, with 17 bases between. Germline V gene lookup returns CDR1 SEHNR and CDR2 FQNEAQ (reference sequence). The CDR3 spans 15 residues. DNA for the CDR3: TGTGCCAGCAGCTCAACCGGGACGGGGGGCGATACGCAGTATTTT. Translation: CASSSTGTGGDTQYF.

In regard to this clonotype: Compared with germline, one end of the junction differs, possibly owing to a read error. The chain carries TRBV7-7 and TRBJ2-1; D remains unclear. Per germline, CDR1 SSHAT and CDR2 FNYEAQ (reference sequence). The CDR3 extends over 16 amino acids. The CDR3: CASSPGSAHSYNEQFF. CDR3 nucleotide sequence: TGTGCTAGCAGCCCCGGGTCCGCTCACTCCTACAATGAGCAGTTCTTC.

Of note for this clonotype: One junction end does not reproduce the germline sequence, and a read error may be involved. The V gene is TRBV7-7, the J gene TRBJ2-3, with D hard to call. CDR3 size: 13 residues. CDR1 and CDR2 from the germline V gene are SSHAT and FNYEAQ (reference sequence). The CDR3 DNA reads as TGTGCTAGCAGCTTAGCCCCCGGAGATACGCAGTATTTT. This gives the protein CASSLAPGDTQYF.

Only a few counts were recorded for this clonotype. The CDR3 sequence is CASNSRQGAREQYF. The CDR3 DNA reads TGTGCCAGCAACTCTCGACAGGGGGCGAGGGAGCAGTACTTC. This chain connects TRBV7-2 to TRBJ2-7; the match to TRBD1 covers 10 bases. The CDR3 loop spans 14 amino acids. The trim removed 7 bases at V and 7 bases at J, leaving 10 bases unmatched. Looked up from germline, CDR1 is SGHTA and CDR2 is FQGNSA.

The chain is built from TRBV6-1 and TRBJ2-3; TRBD2 matches 9 bases. This CDR3 is built from 15 residues. Germline CDR1 MNHNS, CDR2 SASEGT. Trimming cost V 7 bases and J 5 bases; bases outside gene matches: 10. CDR3 coding DNA: TGTGCCAGCAAATCCCAAGCGGGAGGAGGAGATACGCAGTATTTT. Protein: CASKSQAGGGDTQYF.

This clonotype has only a few counts. This chain connects TRBV7-3 to TRBJ2-1, with 11 bases aligning to TRBD2. This CDR3 has 15 amino acids. From germline, CDR1 is SGHTA and CDR2 FQGTGA. V lost 4 bases to trimming and J lost 2 bases; unmatched junction nucleotides: 1. Here the CDR3 reads CASSWGLAAYNEQFF. The DNA of the CDR3 is TGTGCCAGCAGCTGGGGACTAGCGGCCTACAATGAGCAGTTCTTC. Based on the CDR3 plus reference TRBV7-3 and TRBJ2-1, the full variable domain is GAGVSQTPSNKVTEKGKYVELRCDPISGHTALYWYRQSLGQGPEFLIYFQGTGAADDSGLPNDRFFAVRPEGSVSTLKIQRTERGDSAVYLCASSWGLAAYNEQFFGPGTRLTVL.

The chain is built from TRBV20-1 and TRBJ1-2; TRBD1 is a possible D gene (6 bases). The ends were cut back, 3 bases at V and 3 bases at J, with 20 bases in the middle. This CDR3 contains 16 residues. The V gene's germline CDR1 is DFQATT and CDR2 SNEGSKA (reference sequence). CDR3 nucleotides: TGCAGTGCTAGTAGTCCTGGGGACAAAGCCCACTATGGCTACACCTTC. Amino acid sequence: CSASSPGDKAHYGYTF.

The chain is built from TRBV7-2 and TRBJ2-3, with 10 bases identical to TRBD2. CDR1 and CDR2 from the germline V gene are SGHTA and FQGNSA. This CDR3 is 16 amino acids long. The V segment lost 5 bases and the J segment 8 bases; nucleotides outside the gene matches: 13. Written as DNA, the CDR3 is TGTGCCAGCAGCCCGTGGACTAGCGGACCTTTCGGTACGCAGTATTTT. Its translation: CASSPWTSGPFGTQYF.